A single sample gave rise to the 13 T cell receptor beta chains below, sequenced in a study of T cell changes during pregnancy in multiple sclerosis. This table comes from immunoSEQ multiplex PCR, and its TCRdb copy is limited to in-frame clones, with some not included. This table holds about 75,000 clones, around nine tenths found once. Sequenced material: CD4+ T cells from peripheral blood mononuclear cells, taken before pregnancy. The receptors stem from a female donor with multiple sclerosis, enrolled in a pregnancy study.

This clone was seen a single time. The V call is TRBV18, the J call TRBJ1-5; D is undetermined. Trimming cost V 1 base and J 0 bases, with 13 bases left between them. This CDR3 has 17 amino acids. CDR1 and CDR2 from the germline V gene are KGHSH and LQKENI. CDR3 region: CASSPLGPTYSNQPQHF. The CDR3 DNA reads as TGTGCCAGCTCACCACTGGGCCCAACATATAGCAATCAGCCCCAGCATTTT.

The rearrangement links TRBV29-1 to TRBJ1-3; tentative D call: TRBD1 (6 bases). Germline lookup yields CDR1 SQVTM and CDR2 ANQGSEA. Trimming left V 4 bases short and J 1 base short, with 14 bases between. The CDR3 is 15 amino acids. CDR3 in amino acids: CSVGGITGSGNTIYF. In DNA, the CDR3 is TGCAGCGTTGGGGGGATTACAGGGTCTGGAAACACCATATATTTT.

The CDR3 loop is CASSPSTSGSTDTQYF. The CDR3 DNA follows: TGCGCCAGCAGCCCCTCGACTAGCGGGAGCACAGATACGCAGTATTTT. This chain connects TRBV5-1 to TRBJ2-3, with 10 bases fitting TRBD2. Looked up from germline, CDR1 is SGHRS and CDR2 is YFSETQ. The CDR3 contains 16 residues. After removal of 4 bases from V and 0 bases from J, the junction contained 5 bases not matched to a gene. Drawing the rest from reference TRBV5-1 and TRBJ2-3, the complete variable domain is KAGVTQTPRYLIKTRGQQVTLSCSPISGHRSVSWYQQTPGQGLQFLFEYFSETQRNKGNFPGRFSGRQFSNSRSEMNVSTLELGDSALYLCASSPSTSGSTDTQYFGPGTRLTVL.

This clone was seen only once. At one end, the junction sequence differs from germline, possibly due to a read error. J is TRBJ2-2 and V is TRBV7-7; 7 bases map to TRBD1. The CDR3 consists of 13 residues. Germline V gene lookup returns CDR1 SSHAT and CDR2 FNYEAQ (reference sequence). This chain's CDR3 is CASSRQGSGELFF. The DNA of the CDR3 is TGTGCTAGCAGCCGACAGGGATCCGGGGAGCTGTTTTTT.

The chain joins TRBV7-9 to TRBJ1-1, with a tentative D call TRBD1 (5 bases). Germline V gene sequence: CDR1 SEHNR, CDR2 FQNEAQ (reference sequence). This CDR3 has 14 residues. Trimming shortened V by 5 bases and J by 7 bases, and 17 bases separated the two germline ends. CDR3 DNA sequence: TGTGCCAGCAGCCCGCAGGCGGCTAGGGGTGAAGCTTTCTTT. This translates into CASSPQAARGEAFF.

In this sample, this clone is medium-sized. The chain has TRBV25-1 and TRBJ2-3; the match to TRBD1 covers 8 bases. The V gene end was trimmed by 6 bases and the J gene end by 1 base; junction bases not matched to a gene: 3. Germline values: CDR1 MGHDK, CDR2 SYGVNS. This CDR3 spans 14 amino acids. CDR3 in DNA: TGTGCCAGCAGCAGGGGGCATCGCACAGATACGCAGTATTTT. Translated: CASSRGHRTDTQYF.

The chain links TRBV7-3 to TRBJ1-1; TRBD1 might be the D (5 bases). This CDR3 region has 13 residues. Germline assignment: CDR1 SGHTA and CDR2 FQGTGA. Trimming stripped 4 bases from V and 4 bases from J, with 10 bases between. The DNA for the CDR3 is TGTGCCAGCAGCTCAAGGGGATCCACTGAAGCTTTCTTT. Its protein product is CASSSRGSTEAFF.

V and J are TRBV30 and TRBJ2-7; 7 positions match TRBD2. The germline V gene has CDR1 GTSNPN and CDR2 SVGIG (reference sequence). The CDR3 is made up of 14 amino acids. Unmatched junction bases numbered 6, after V lost 3 bases and J lost 1 base. For the CDR3, the DNA is TGTGCCTGGAGAAAAACGGGAGGATCCTACGAGCAGTACTTC. It translates to CAWRKTGGSYEQYF.

The rearrangement links TRBV11-2 to TRBJ2-7; D remains unclear. The CDR3 consists of 13 residues. V lost 0 bases, J lost 3 bases, and 6 bases lay in between. Germline values: CDR1 SGHAT, CDR2 FQNNGV. CDR3 loop: CASSLDRNYEQYF. CDR3 nucleotide sequence: TGTGCCAGCAGCTTAGATCGTAACTACGAGCAGTACTTC.

The genes are TRBV27 and TRBJ2-4; possibly TRBD2 for D (6 bases). V was shortened by 6 bases and J by 1 base, with 10 bases between the two germline ends. The CDR3 spans 14 residues. Germline values: CDR1 MNHEY, CDR2 SMNVEV (reference sequence). DNA for the CDR3: TGTGCCAGCAGCCCTGCGGGGGCCAAAAACATTCAGTACTTC. This gives the protein CASSPAGAKNIQYF.

This clone occurred once. The chain is built from TRBV11-3 and TRBJ2-1; 12 bases map to TRBD2. The length of the CDR3 is 16 residues. V lost 5 bases, J lost 1 base, and 3 bases stayed unmatched. Germline V gene sequence: CDR1 SGHNT, CDR2 YENEEA. The CDR3 is CASSPTSGGSYNEQFF. DNA for the CDR3: TGTGCCAGCAGCCCGACTAGCGGGGGTTCCTACAATGAGCAGTTCTTC.

The chain recombines TRBV10-3 with TRBJ2-6; 10 positions agree with TRBD1. The germline CDR1 and CDR2 sequences are ENHRY and SYGVKD. Unmatched junction bases numbered 5, after V lost 4 bases and J lost 2 bases. The CDR3 sequence is 17 residues long. In DNA form, the CDR3 reads TGTGCCATCAGTGGACAGGGGGCATTCCCTGGGGCCAACGTCCTGACTTTC. Translation gives CAISGQGAFPGANVLTF.

V is TRBV7-2 and J is TRBJ1-6; 8 nucleotides line up with TRBD1. CDR1 SGHTA and CDR2 FQGNSA come from the germline V gene. Trimming at V came to 3 bases and at J to 7 bases, leaving 2 bases not matched to a gene. The CDR3 is 14 residues long. This chain's CDR3 is CASSFDRGNSPLHF. As DNA, the CDR3 is TGTGCCAGCAGCTTTGACAGGGGAAATTCACCCCTCCACTTT. Looking up the rest from reference TRBV7-2 and TRBJ1-6 gives the full variable domain: GAGVSQSPSNKVTEKGKDVELRCDPISGHTALYWYRQSLGQGLEFLIYFQGNSAPDKSGLPSDRFSAERTGGSVSTLTIQRTQQEDSAVYLCASSFDRGNSPLHFGNGTRLTVT.